The present T cell receptor (beta chain) was sequenced within a study of T cells after yellow fever vaccination. On the study more broadly: SMART-Seq v4 Ultra Low Input prepared the low-cell-number fractions.

The 5'RACE template-switching step produced TCR cDNA and added a universal primer site and UMIs. TCRdb recomputed calls from the 5' RACE reads with MiXCR, one row per CDR3 protein. Of about 120,000 distinct CDR3 sequences listed, 7.2% were seen once; the top ten hold approximately 2.7%. Findings and limits, study-wide: Of the clonotypes, a small share occurred in both CD4 and CD8 compartments. At about 97% for CD4 and about 87% for CD8, most primary-vaccination clones showed up again after the booster.

This clonotype was seen a handful of times. Its antigen is not identified. The CDR3 runs to 14 residues. Trimming cost V 5 bases and J 1 base, with 11 bases left between them. Source: CD4+ T cells sorted from PBMCs, taken roughly 46 days after the first yellow fever vaccination. This sequence joins TRBV12-3 or TRBV12-4 and TRBJ1-1, with no clear D. This TCR came from a man in his late teens or twenties who received the YFV17D yellow fever vaccine. As DNA, the CDR3 is TGTGCCAGCAGTCAATTTACTGGGAACACTGAAGCTTTCTTT. Translated, it gives CASSQFTGNTEAFF.